The sequence of this T cell receptor (beta chain) was determined in a study of shared clonotypes between healthy human individuals. Study-wide context: Per donor, three plates held CD4 naive cells, three held CD4 memory, two held CD8 naive and one held CD8 memory.

In regard to this clone: Its antigen remains unknown.

TCRdb's copy holds only in-frame clones and misses some; the assay was immunoSEQ multiplex PCR. This sample has approximately 640,000 clones, with less than 80% found just once. Study results and caveats: Naive subsets generally exceeded memory subsets in estimated richness. Naive CD4 clonotypes were shared across a handful of donors at 5% to 6%.

V shed 3 bases, J shed 4 bases, and the junction held 7 bases outside the gene matches. Germline V CDR1 and CDR2: GTSNPN, SVGIG (reference sequence). The CDR3 loop spans 15 amino acids. Recent acute infections and vaccinations were absent in the healthy HIV-negative adult donors. This TCR came from a woman in her twenties or thirties in good health. Sequenced input: memory CD4+ T cells sorted from blood. Subset noted: CD45RA-negative fraction. The chain couples TRBV30 to TRBJ1-2; 11 bases fit TRBD1. CDR3 nucleotides: TGTGCCTGGAGCCGCGGACAGGGGGCGAGCTATGGCTACACCTTC. This sequence encodes CAWSRGQGASYGYTF.